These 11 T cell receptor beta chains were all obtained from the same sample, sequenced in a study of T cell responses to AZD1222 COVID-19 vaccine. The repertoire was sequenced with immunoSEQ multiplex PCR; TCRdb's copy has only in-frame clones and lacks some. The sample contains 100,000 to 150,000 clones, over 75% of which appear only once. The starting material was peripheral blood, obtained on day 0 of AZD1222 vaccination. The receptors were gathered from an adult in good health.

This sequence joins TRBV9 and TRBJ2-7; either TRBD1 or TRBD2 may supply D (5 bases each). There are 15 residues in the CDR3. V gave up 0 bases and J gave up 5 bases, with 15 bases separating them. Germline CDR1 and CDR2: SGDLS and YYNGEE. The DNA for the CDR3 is TGTGCCAGCAGCGTAGCGGGACGCTGGTCGGACGAGCAGTACTTC. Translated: CASSVAGRWSDEQYF.

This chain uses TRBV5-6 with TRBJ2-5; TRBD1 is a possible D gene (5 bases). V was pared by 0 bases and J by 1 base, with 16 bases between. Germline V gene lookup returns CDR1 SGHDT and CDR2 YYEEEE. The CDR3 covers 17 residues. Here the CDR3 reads CASSLAREGQGQETQYF. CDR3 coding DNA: TGTGCCAGCAGCTTGGCTCGCGAAGGGCAGGGCCAAGAGACCCAGTACTTC.

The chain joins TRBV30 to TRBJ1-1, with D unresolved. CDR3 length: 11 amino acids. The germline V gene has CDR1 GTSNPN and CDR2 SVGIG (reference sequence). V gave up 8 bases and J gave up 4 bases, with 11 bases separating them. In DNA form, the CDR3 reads TGTGCCAGGGAAGAGGGCACTGAAGCTTTCTTT. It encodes CAREEGTEAFF.

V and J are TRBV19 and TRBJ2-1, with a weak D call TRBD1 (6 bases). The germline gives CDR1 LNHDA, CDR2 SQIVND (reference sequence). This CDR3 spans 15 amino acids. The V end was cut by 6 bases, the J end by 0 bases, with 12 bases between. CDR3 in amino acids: CASSPRDNSYNEQFF. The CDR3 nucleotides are TGTGCCAGTAGCCCACGGGACAACTCCTACAATGAGCAGTTCTTC.

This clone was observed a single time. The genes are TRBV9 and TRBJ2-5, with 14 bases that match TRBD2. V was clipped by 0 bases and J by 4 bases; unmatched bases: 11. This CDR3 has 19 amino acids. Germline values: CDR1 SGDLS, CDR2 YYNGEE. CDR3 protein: CASSVAGLAGVFGLETQYF. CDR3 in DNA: TGTGCCAGCAGCGTAGCGGGACTAGCGGGAGTGTTTGGGTTAGAGACCCAGTACTTC.

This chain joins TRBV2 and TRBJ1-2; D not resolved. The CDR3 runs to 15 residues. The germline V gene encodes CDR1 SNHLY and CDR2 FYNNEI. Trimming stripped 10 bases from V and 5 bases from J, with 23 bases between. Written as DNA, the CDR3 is TGTGCCACGCTGCCGCCAGGTGGCACGGATTATGGCTACACCTTC. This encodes CATLPPGGTDYGYTF.

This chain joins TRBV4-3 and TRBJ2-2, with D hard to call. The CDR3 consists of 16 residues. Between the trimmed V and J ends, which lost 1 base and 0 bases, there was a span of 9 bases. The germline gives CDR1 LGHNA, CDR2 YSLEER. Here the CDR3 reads CASSQVLGANTGELFF. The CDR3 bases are TGCGCCAGCAGCCAAGTTTTGGGCGCGAACACCGGGGAGCTGTTTTTT.

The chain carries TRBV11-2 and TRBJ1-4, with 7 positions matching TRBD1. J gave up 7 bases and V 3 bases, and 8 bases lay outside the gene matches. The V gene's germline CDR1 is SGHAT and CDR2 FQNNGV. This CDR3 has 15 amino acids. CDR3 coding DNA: TGTGCCAGCAGCTTCTCCGGGACAGAAGTTGAAAAACTGTTTTTT. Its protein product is CASSFSGTEVEKLFF.

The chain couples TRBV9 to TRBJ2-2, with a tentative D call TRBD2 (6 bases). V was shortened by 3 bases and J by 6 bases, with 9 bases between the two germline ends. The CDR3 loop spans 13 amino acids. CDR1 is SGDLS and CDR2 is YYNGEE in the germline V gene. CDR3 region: CASSGDLSGELFF. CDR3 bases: TGTGCCAGCAGCGGGGACTTGTCCGGGGAGCTGTTTTTT.

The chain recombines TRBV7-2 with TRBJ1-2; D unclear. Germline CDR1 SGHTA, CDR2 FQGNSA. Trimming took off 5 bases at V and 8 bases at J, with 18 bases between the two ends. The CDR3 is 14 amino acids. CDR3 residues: CASSPRRGAEGYTF. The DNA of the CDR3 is TGTGCCAGCAGCCCCCGGAGAGGAGCGGAGGGCTACACCTTC.

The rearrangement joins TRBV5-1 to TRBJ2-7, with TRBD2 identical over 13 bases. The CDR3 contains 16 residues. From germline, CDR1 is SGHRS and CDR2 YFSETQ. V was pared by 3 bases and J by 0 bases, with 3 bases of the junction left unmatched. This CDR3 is CASSSGLAGVSYEQYF. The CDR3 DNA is TGCGCCAGCAGCTCCGGACTAGCGGGAGTCTCCTACGAGCAGTACTTC.